This TCR beta chain was found in a study of radiotherapy plus CTLA-4 blockade in lung cancer. CDR3 length: 14 residues. Per germline, CDR1 MDHEN and CDR2 SYDVKM. Trimming stripped 1 base from V and 1 base from J, with 7 bases between. Method: immunoSEQ multiplex PCR; TCRdb's copy keeps in-frame clones and lacks some. This sample has 100,000 or so clones, with around 83% found just once. The clonotype was recovered from a human donor with non-small cell lung cancer that progressed on radiotherapy plus ipilimumab. Sequencing was performed on peripheral blood, taken from a patient treated with radiotherapy plus ipilimumab. The chain carries TRBV28 and TRBJ1-1, with D unclear. CDR3 bases: TGTGCCAGCAGTTTATCCAGACAGAACACTGAAGCTTTCTTT. Translated, it gives CASSLSRQNTEAFF.